The T cell receptor beta chain described here comes from a study of shared clonotypes between healthy human individuals (dated by TCRdb to between 2020 and 2021). Regarding the research as a whole: A couple of women and a few men aged 18 to 49 years were included in the cohort. For each donor, CD4 naive and CD4 memory were each run on three plates, CD8 naive on two plates, and CD8 memory on one plate. The study deeply sequenced blood TCR repertoires of 5 or 6 healthy adults to estimate repertoire size and the extent of clonotype sharing between individuals. To increase sequencing depth and limit assay-specific biases, different laboratories used diverse techniques to prepare libraries and sequence TCR repertoires. Each donor's leukapheresis produced roughly between roughly 0.94 and 9.5 billion PBMCs.

Donors were healthy HIV-negative adults with no recently reported acute infections or vaccinations. All donors were Caucasian adults living in Nashville, Tennessee, USA. Magnetic negative selection was used to enrich CD4+ T cells, after which naive cells were positively selected on CD45RA and the negative fraction became the memory subset. Blood was collected by leukapheresis, and PBMCs were isolated by Ficoll-Histopaque density gradient centrifugation and then cryopreserved in liquid nitrogen vapor phase. Purity and quantity of every magnetically sorted T cell population were checked by analytical flow cytometry. Genomic DNA was isolated from every sorted fraction and measured by UV absorbance on a Nanodrop 2000c. Relative to germline, V is missing 3 bases and J is missing 8 bases, with 4 bases of the junction outside any gene match. CDR3 length: 14 amino acids, cysteine to phenylalanine. Only the CDR3 part of the read is kept: 42 bases, read in frame from the first base. Per the germline V gene, MDHEN is the CDR1 and SYDVKM is the CDR2.

To note about this clone: It has no known antigen specificity. No much larger clone exists at a distance of one base, and base qualities are not known.

TCR CDR3 regions were amplified from genomic DNA by multiplex PCR using the deep immunoSEQ assay. For each cell subset, the extracted genomic DNA was distributed evenly across all wells of several immunoSEQ 96-well plates, and each plate served as one replicate. For sorted subsets, each replicate PCR was loaded with roughly 0.2 ug genomic DNA, equivalent to approximately 27,000 T cell genomes. Purified libraries were quantified with a Qubit 3.0 fluorometer, sized on a Bioanalyzer 2100, and re-quantified with the KAPA Library Quantification kit. Each immunoSEQ 96-well plate was sequenced on its own single-read 150-cycle Illumina NextSeq 550 flow cell. In the source study's methods: Because the immunoSEQ output included only junctional sequences and no quality scores, the filtering could not be the same as the filtering used for full-length reads. Sequences were annotated with PyIR, a Python wrapper for IgBLAST v1.9, and V/J genes and CDR3 were assigned using IMGT germline references. Reads were filtered out if the reads had weak V/J assignments (E-value above 1e-6), no CDR3, stop codons, out-of-frame junctions, or ambiguous translated residues. V3J clonotypes were defined as sequences sharing the same inferred V gene, J gene, and CDR3 amino acid sequence. Percentage overlap between repertoires was computed as shared unique clonotypes divided by the size of the smaller repertoire. RTK rarefaction, the Chao1 estimator, and Recon v2.1 estimates of unobserved clonotypes were used to assess repertoire richness. OLGA was used to compute generation probabilities for all TCRbeta clonotypes that the gDNA method yielded from a handful of donors. The clones in this table, taken by TCRdb from immuneACCESS, are in-frame only. Not every clone is retained; where verified, under half of the shortfall comes from an unresolved V gene, and the cause of the rest is unknown. Clonal size and the V and J genes are those of that table, whereas D and trimming came from the DNA. The sample includes about 1 million clones, with around 76% observed a single time. The ten largest clonotypes hold approximately 1.3% of the sample.

The full study reports these points: Only blood was sampled, and tissue TCR repertoires likely differ from those in blood. Across four donors, approximately 5% of naive CD4, around 3.3% of naive CD8, under 2.5% of memory CD4, and 0.4% to 0.45% of memory CD8 clonotypes were shared. Even with the large sequencing depth, rarefaction of the sorted-subset datasets indicated that sequencing was incomplete. Clonotypes shared by all four sorted-subset donors showed higher generation probabilities than non-shared clonotypes. Pairwise subsampling led to the expectation that sequencing depth would affect the degree of clonotype sharing among donors. The genetic and exposure-history diversity represented was limited by the small number of donors. Naive subsets generally had larger estimated clonotype richness than memory subsets did.

Sequencing was carried out using memory CD4+ T cells sorted from blood. What the cell subset or site label conveys for this sample: CD45RA-negative fraction. The sequence was collected from a man younger than 30 in good health. The chain is assembled from TRBV28 and TRBJ1-6; 7 central bases correspond to TRBD1. DNA sequence: TGTGCCAGCAGTTTTTCGGGACAGCATTCACCCCTCCACTTT. Its protein product is CASSFSGQHSPLHF.